This T cell receptor (beta chain) comes out of a study of brain T cells in children with intractable seizures. The CDR3 has 13 amino acids. The germline V gene has CDR1 GTSNPN and CDR2 SVGIG (reference sequence). V was shortened by 2 bases and J by 1 base, with 6 bases between the two germline ends. Assay used: immunoSEQ multiplex PCR; TCRdb lists only in-frame clones, some missing. Found here are 60,000 to 85,000 clones, under 95% of them singletons; the top ten hold 1.5%. The chain couples TRBV30 to TRBJ1-3; no clear D gene. Specimen: peripheral blood, collected at surgery. The origin of this receptor is a boy younger than two with tuberous sclerosis and intractable seizures. CDR3 nucleotide sequence: TGTGCCTGGAGTAGCGGGTCTGGAAACACCATATATTTT. Translated, it gives CAWSSGSGNTIYF.